Listed below are T cell receptor beta chains from one sample, sequenced in a study of cytomegalovirus exposure and HLA in healthy donors. Profiled with immunoSEQ multiplex PCR; TCRdb holds only in-frame clones, not every one. The sample yields about 130,000 clones, more than 65% seen once. Material for sequencing was PBMCs. The receptors stem from a man aged 50 to 60 in good health and CMV-seronegative. Each CDR3 is given with its conserved first and last residue. D genes are given only for firm matches. Rows may omit the clone size; those that give it use once, few, many or a size class.

j_call v_call d_call clone_size cdr3_aa cdr3_nt
TRBJ1-6 TRBV19 TRBD1 - CASGTGLNHSPLHF TGTGCCAGTGGGACAGGGCTAAACCATTCACCCCTCCACTTT
TRBJ2-2 TRBV5-8 TRBD1 - CASSATGRNTGELFF TGTGCCAGCAGCGCGACAGGGCGAAACACCGGGGAGCTGTTTTTT
TRBJ2-7 TRBV5-6 - - CASSAGAGQYF TGTGCCAGCAGCGCCGGGGCGGGACAGTACTTC
TRBJ1-2 TRBV15 - - CATSRDKVYSGYTF TGTGCCACTAGTAGGGACAAAGTGTATTCAGGCTACACCTTC
TRBJ1-2 TRBV19 - few CASSRQANYGYTF TGTGCCAGTAGTAGACAGGCCAACTATGGCTACACCTTC
TRBJ1-6 TRBV7-8 - - CAGGGGTGNSPLHF TGTGCCGGAGGGGGGGGAACAGGCAATTCACCCCTCCACTTT
TRBJ2-1 TRBV19 TRBD2 few CASSKGLGYNEQFF TGTGCCAGTAGTAAGGGACTAGGGTACAATGAGCAGTTCTTC
TRBJ1-4 TRBV4-3 - - CASSQVRGEKLFF TGCGCCAGCAGCCAAGTTAGGGGGGAAAAACTGTTTTTT
TRBJ1-2 TRBV13 TRBD1 - CASSSGDRPNYGYTF TGTGCCAGCAGCTCTGGGGACAGGCCGAACTATGGCTACACCTTC
TRBJ1-2 TRBV13 - once CASSSTGGLNGYTF TGTGCCAGCAGCTCGACCGGGGGTTTGAATGGCTACACCTTC
TRBJ2-2 TRBV5-5 - - CASSQGGNTGELFF TGTGCCAGCAGCCAAGGAGGGAACACCGGGGAGCTGTTTTTT
TRBJ1-2 TRBV16 TRBD1 few CASSQLTGDSNYGYTF TGTGCCAGCAGCCAATTAACAGGGGACTCTAACTATGGCTACACCTTC
TRBJ2-3 TRBV5-1 TRBD2 - CASSLAPGTSGTDTQYF TGCGCCAGCAGCTTGGCCCCCGGGACTAGCGGGACAGATACGCAGTATTTT
TRBJ1-2 TRBV7-2 - - CASSLNDSPPLGATF TGTGCCAGCAGCTTAAACGACAGCCCCCCGTTGGGTGCCACCTTC
TRBJ2-2 TRBV7-9 - - CASRPPWGKGGELFF TGTGCCAGCAGGCCCCCCTGGGGCAAAGGCGGGGAGCTGTTTTTT
TRBJ2-2 TRBV2 - once CASAGVSGELFF TGTGCCAGCGCCGGGGTCTCCGGGGAGCTGTTTTTT
TRBJ2-1 TRBV5-1 TRBD2 - CASSFGTSSNEQFF TGCGCCAGCAGCTTTGGGACTAGCTCAAATGAGCAGTTCTTC
TRBJ2-3 TRBV10-1 - - CASSPTRASDTQYF TGCGCCAGCAGCCCGACTAGGGCCTCAGATACGCAGTATTTT
TRBJ2-2 TRBV6-1 TRBD2 - CASTRLAGGVGELFF TGTGCCAGCACCAGACTAGCGGGGGGGGTCGGGGAGCTGTTTTTT
TRBJ1-1 TRBV5-4 - - CASSLRFQGDTEAFF TGTGCCAGCAGCCTGAGGTTCCAGGGCGACACTGAAGCTTTCTTT
TRBJ1-4 TRBV4-2 - once CASSQDPAASEKLFF TGTGCCAGCAGCCAAGATCCGGCGGCCAGTGAAAAACTGTTTTTT
TRBJ1-3 TRBV6-5 - - CASRAGHWTGNTIYF TGTGCCAGCAGAGCGGGACACTGGACCGGAAACACCATATATTTT
TRBJ2-5 TRBV7-6 - - CASSLGPQETQYF TGTGCCAGCAGCTTGGGGCCCCAAGAGACCCAGTACTTC
TRBJ2-3 TRBV2 - once CASIAGMPSTDTQYF TGTGCCAGCATTGCGGGGATGCCGAGCACAGATACGCAGTATTTT
TRBJ1-1 TRBV29-1 - few CSVGYSGSGAFF TGCAGCGTTGGCTACAGCGGGTCTGGCGCTTTCTTT
TRBJ2-3 TRBV5-4 - once CASSLEPGTDTQYF TGTGCCAGCAGCTTGGAACCGGGAACAGATACGCAGTATTTT
TRBJ1-6 TRBV30 - - CAWSVGEGLGSPLHF TGTGCCTGGAGTGTGGGAGAAGGCCTAGGTTCACCCCTCCACTTT
TRBJ2-3 TRBV5-1 TRBD1 - CASSKTTGTDTQYF TGCGCCAGCAGCAAAACGACAGGGACAGATACGCAGTATTTT
TRBJ2-7 TRBV4-1 TRBD1 - CASSQDPGTGPGEQYF TGCGCCAGCAGCCAAGATCCGGGGACAGGGCCGGGGGAGCAGTACTTC
TRBJ2-5 TRBV9 TRBD2 - CASSVALPSGGVETQYF TGTGCCAGCAGCGTAGCTCTGCCCAGCGGGGGGGTAGAGACCCAGTACTTC
TRBJ2-7 TRBV6-1 - - CASSELANSYEQYF TGTGCCAGCAGTGAATTGGCCAATTCCTACGAGCAGTACTTC
TRBJ2-5 TRBV4-1 - - CASSQGGTVRETQYF TGCGCCAGCAGCCAAGGCGGGACCGTCCGGGAGACCCAGTACTTC
TRBJ1-1 TRBV6-6 - - CASSSHSGQGSTEAFF TGTGCCAGCAGTTCACATTCAGGACAAGGTAGTACTGAAGCTTTCTTT
TRBJ1-1 TRBV7-8 - - CASSLGRGARAEAFF TGTGCCAGCAGCTTAGGGCGCGGGGCAAGGGCTGAAGCTTTCTTT